Reported below is one TCR beta chain. The target antigen is unknown. Germline CDR1 is SQVTM and CDR2 is ANQGSEA. V was trimmed by 6 bases and J by 4 bases, leaving 12 bases between them. The CDR3 is made up of 12 amino acids. The data originate from a study of blood T cells in healthy people across ages. Study conclusions and caveats: The fall in TCR beta diversity per million T cells was roughly linear with age.

Combining a sample-barcoded 5' primer with a J-beta primer mix, a second PCR ran for about 6 to 11 cycles. The template-switch adaptor was a 5' adaptor with 12 random nucleotides. It tagged each cDNA molecule. Individual samples furnished no less than 2.5 million CDR3-containing paired-end reads apiece. One entry per CDR3 protein, called by TCRdb with MiXCR from the 5' RACE reads. Of about 1.4 million distinct CDR3 sequences in the sample, 55% to 75% are singletons; the top ten hold 5.5% to 8%. Sequencing was done on a sample of blood. The rearrangement joins TRBV29-1 to TRBJ1-1; TRBD1 might be the D (6 bases). The sequence derives from a man younger than 35 in good health. CDR3 nucleotide sequence: TGCAGCGTCGAACAGGGAAGCACTGAAGCTTTCTTT. Translated: CSVEQGSTEAFF.